The T cell receptor beta chain under discussion was sequenced for a study of shared clonotypes between healthy human individuals. Across the whole study: Researchers assigned three CD4 naive, three CD4 memory, two CD8 naive and one CD8 memory plate to each donor. Study results and caveats: Shared across a handful of donors were around 5% of the naive CD4 clonotypes. There were few donors, and this limited the genetic and exposure-history diversity represented.

Sorted-subset replicate PCR reactions were performed with about 190 ng DNA, corresponding to 30,000 or so T cell genomes. The protocol was immunoSEQ multiplex PCR, while the TCRdb copy is restricted to in-frame clones and leaves out a portion. The sample has approximately 650,000 clones, around 95% seen once. Naive CD8 cells lacked CD45RO, underwent positive selection for CCR7 and left out terminally differentiated effector memory CD45RA+ cells. The ends were cut back, 4 bases at V and 4 bases at J, with 11 bases in the middle. Per germline, CDR1 SGHDT and CDR2 YYEEEE. CDR3 size: 13 residues. This clone was seen only a few times. The antigen is undetermined.

This chain links TRBV5-6 with TRBJ1-2; D not certain. Sequenced sample: naive CD8+ T cells sorted from blood. The clonotype originates from a woman in her 30s in good health. CDR3 residues: CASSDGLGYGYTF. CDR3 nucleotide sequence: TGTGCCAGCAGCGACGGTCTTGGCTATGGCTACACCTTC.